Ten or more counts support the clone carrying this TCR beta chain. Its antigen remains unidentified. The sample comes from a study of T cells in Graves' hyperthyroidism and ophthalmopathy. Study findings and constraints: Ophthalmopathy was identified by the model a median approximately six months ahead of onset.

The germline CDR1 and CDR2 sequences are MNHEY and SMNVEV (reference sequence). V was clipped by 0 bases and J by 5 bases, with 13 bases between them. The CDR3 contains 15 residues. Stable Graves' hyperthyroidism denoted no ophthalmopathy progression over 18 months. TCR beta CDR3 sequences were amplified from RNA transcripts. When the TCR CDR3 underwent first-round RT-PCR, the HTBI primer set was used. One entry per CDR3 protein, called by TCRdb with MiXCR from the multiplex PCR reads. The table has over 300,000 distinct CDR3 sequences, approximately 14% seen once. Input material: blood. The chain links TRBV27 to TRBJ1-1, with D perhaps matching TRBD1 (6 bases). The origin of this receptor is a woman aged 55-70 years with Graves' hyperthyroidism. CDR3 residues: CASSLSPTGRTEAFF. In nucleotides, the CDR3 is TGTGCCAGCAGTTTATCCCCAACAGGGAGGACTGAAGCTTTCTTT.